A single sample gave rise to the 32 T cell receptor beta chains below, sequenced in a study of response to subunit inactivated influenza vaccine. MiXCR, run by TCRdb on the RT-PCR reads, gives a single entry per CDR3 protein. This sample yields roughly 700,000 distinct CDR3 sequences, of which approximately 15% are seen a single time; around 6.5% belongs to the top ten. The sequenced sample was PBMCs from blood, obtained 14 to 15 days before vaccination. The origin of the receptors is a man in his fifties or sixties who received an inactivated influenza vaccine.

This sequence joins TRBV11-2 and TRBJ2-5; TRBD2 agrees at 8 bases. The CDR3 covers 17 residues. After removal of 4 bases from V and 1 base from J, the junction contained 11 bases not matched to a gene. Germline loops: CDR1 SGHAT, CDR2 FQNNGV. The CDR3 reads CASSSRGGRSPQETQYF. CDR3 bases: TGTGCCAGCAGCTCTCGGGGGGGGCGAAGTCCCCAAGAGACCCAGTACTTC.

This clonotype was observed a handful of times. V usage is TRBV20-1 and J usage is TRBJ1-1; tentative D call: TRBD1 (5 bases). The CDR3 has 14 amino acids. Per the germline V gene, CDR1 is DFQATT and CDR2 is SNEGSKA (reference sequence). Between the trimmed V and J ends, which lost 4 bases and 0 bases, there was a span of 12 bases. The CDR3, as DNA: TGCAGTGCTACCCTAGACAGCATGAACACTGAAGCTTTCTTT. As protein: CSATLDSMNTEAFF.

The chain uses TRBV3-1 and TRBJ2-3, with D uncertain. Germline lookup yields CDR1 LGHDT and CDR2 YNNKEL (reference sequence). CDR3 length: 11 amino acids. Trimming left V 5 bases short and J 4 bases short, with 4 bases between. CDR3 region: CASSAADTQYF. The CDR3 region has the DNA TGTGCCAGCAGCGCAGCAGATACGCAGTATTTT.

This clonotype occurred a few times. The rearrangement links TRBV5-6 to TRBJ1-3; weak D call: TRBD1 (5 bases). Between the trimmed V and J ends, which lost 6 bases and 0 bases, there was a span of 16 bases. The CDR3 length is 16 residues. From germline, CDR1 is SGHDT and CDR2 YYEEEE. The CDR3 DNA reads TGTGCCAGCAACGACCAGGTGGGACTCTCTGGAAACACCATATATTTT. Amino acid sequence: CASNDQVGLSGNTIYF.

This clonotype was found a few times. The chain links TRBV20-1 to TRBJ1-5; tentatively, D is TRBD1 (5 bases). CDR1 is DFQATT, CDR2 SNEGSKA, per germline (reference sequence). V dropped 5 bases and J dropped 6 bases, with 14 bases sitting between them. This CDR3 is 13 amino acids long. In DNA form, the CDR3 reads TGCAGTGCTGCTGCAGGGTTCCTTCAGCCCCAGCATTTT. It is translated as CSAAAGFLQPQHF.

The V call is TRBV4-1, the J call TRBJ1-1; D is ambiguous. The CDR3 spans 11 residues. CDR1 and CDR2 (germline): MGHRA, YSYEKL. The V and J ends lost 0 bases and 10 bases respectively, with 6 bases between them. As DNA, the CDR3 is TGCGCCAGCAGCCAAGATCATGTAGCTTTCTTT. Translation: CASSQDHVAFF.

This clonotype showed up just a few times. This sequence joins TRBV15 and TRBJ2-1; D unresolved. This CDR3 spans 15 amino acids. Trimming stripped 0 bases from V and 6 bases from J, with 12 bases between. Germline CDR1 is LNHNV and CDR2 is YYDKDF (reference sequence). CDR3 nucleotide sequence: TGTGCCACCAGCAGAGATATGGGGTACGGCAATGAGCAGTTCTTC. Translated: CATSRDMGYGNEQFF.

This clonotype showed up just a few times. The J gene is TRBJ2-2, the V gene TRBV4-3; the match to TRBD1 covers 10 bases. In germline, CDR1 is LGHNA, CDR2 YSLEER. Trimming removed 4 bases from V and 8 bases from J; junction bases left unmatched: 7. The CDR3 extends over 15 amino acids. The CDR3 protein is CASSRGTGVFGELFF. CDR3 DNA: TGCGCCAGCAGCCGCGGGACAGGGGTTTTTGGGGAGCTGTTTTTT.

The CDR3 DNA reads TGTGCCAGCAGTTACTCGTGGGGCAGGACTCGCACAGATACGCAGTATTTT. This encodes CASSYSWGRTRTDTQYF. The chain carries TRBV6-2 or TRBV6-3 and TRBJ2-3, with D perhaps being TRBD1 or TRBD2 (5 bases each). Germline CDR1 is MNHEY and CDR2 is SVGEGT. The V end lost 0 bases, the J end lost 1 base, and 14 bases lay between the germline ends. The CDR3 loop spans 17 amino acids.

In its sample, this clonotype was seen many times. The chain carries TRBV10-3 and TRBJ2-3; 11 bases agree with TRBD2. Losses at the gene ends were 10 bases for V and 5 bases for J; bases not matched to a gene: 14. Per the germline V gene, CDR1 is ENHRY and CDR2 is SYGVKD. The CDR3 extends over 16 amino acids. CDR3 DNA sequence: TGTGCCACCCTAGCCGCTAGCGGGGGGTTTGAAGATACGCAGTATTTT. Translation: CATLAASGGFEDTQYF.

The chain uses TRBV29-1 and TRBJ2-5; no firm D call. Trimming removed 2 bases at V and 2 bases at J, with 9 bases between. This CDR3 contains 13 residues. The V gene's germline CDR1 is SQVTM and CDR2 ANQGSEA. The CDR3 DNA reads as TGCAGCGTTGAAATGCGACTTCAAGAGACCCAGTACTTC. Translated: CSVEMRLQETQYF.

This clonotype was recorded a few times. The chain links TRBV7-3 to TRBJ2-3; the match to TRBD2 covers 13 bases. The length of the CDR3 is 16 residues. Per the germline V gene, CDR1 is SGHTA and CDR2 is FQGTGA. After removal of 5 bases from V and 4 bases from J, the junction contained 6 bases not matched to a gene. CDR3: CASSKGTSGTPDTQYF. The CDR3 nucleotides read TGTGCCAGCAGCAAAGGGACTAGCGGGACCCCAGATACGCAGTATTTT.

This clonotype was counted a few times. The V and J genes are TRBV2 and TRBJ2-7; 10 bases are shared with TRBD1. This CDR3 is built from 17 residues. The germline V gene has CDR1 SNHLY and CDR2 FYNNEI. J gave up 5 bases and V 1 base, and 11 bases lay outside the gene matches. CDR3: CASSEVLDRDRGHEQYF. The CDR3 DNA sequence: TGTGCCAGCAGTGAAGTGCTCGACCGGGACAGGGGCCACGAGCAGTACTTC.

This clonotype was found a few times. The chain joins TRBV14 to TRBJ2-1, with D perhaps TRBD1 (5 bases). This CDR3 comprises 14 residues. The V gene lost 6 bases and the J gene lost 1 base, with 10 bases spanning the gap. CDR1 is SGHDN, CDR2 FVKESK, per germline. CDR3 loop: CASRGRASYNEQFF. The CDR3 nucleotides are TGTGCCAGCAGGGGCAGGGCGTCCTACAATGAGCAGTTCTTC. The complete variable domain, with remaining parts taken from reference TRBV14 and TRBJ2-1, reads EAGVTQFPSHSVIEKGQTVTLRCDPISGHDNLYWYRRVMGKEIKFLLHFVKESKQDESGMPNNRFLAERTGGTYSTLKVQPAELEDSGVYFCASRGRASYNEQFFGPGTRLTVL.

This clonotype was picked up a small number of times. The J gene is TRBJ2-5, the V gene TRBV15, with TRBD1 identical over 9 bases. CDR1 LNHNV and CDR2 YYDKDF come from the germline V gene (reference sequence). This CDR3 comprises 15 residues. Unmatched junction bases numbered 10, after V lost 5 bases and J lost 6 bases. In DNA form, the CDR3 reads TGTGCCACCAGCTCCCCGGGACAGGGTTCCCAGACCCAGTACTTC. As protein: CATSSPGQGSQTQYF. The full variable domain, completed using reference TRBV15 and TRBJ2-5, is DAMVIQNPRYQVTQFGKPVTLSCSQTLNHNVMYWYQQKSSQAPKLLFHYYDKDFNNEADTPDNFQSRRPNTSFCFLDIRSPGLGDTAMYLCATSSPGQGSQTQYFGPGTRLLVL.

The rearrangement links TRBV20-1 to TRBJ2-3; TRBD1 might be the D (5 bases). The CDR3 has 17 amino acids. Germline CDR1 is DFQATT and CDR2 is SNEGSKA (reference sequence). The V gene lost 0 bases and the J gene lost 8 bases, with 24 bases spanning the gap. Written as DNA, the CDR3 is TGCAGTGCTAGAGATTGGTTGCCGGAAGGGGCCCGAGGTACGCAGTATTTT. It yields the protein CSARDWLPEGARGTQYF.

The chain uses TRBV3-1 and TRBJ1-1; D is perhaps TRBD1 (6 bases). V was shortened by 4 bases and J by 2 bases, with 14 bases between the two germline ends. The CDR3 has 15 amino acids. Germline values: CDR1 LGHDT, CDR2 YNNKEL (reference sequence). In DNA, the CDR3 is TGTGCCAGCAGCCTAGGGGGTTCGGGAAACACTGAAGCTTTCTTT. Its protein is CASSLGGSGNTEAFF.

The chain has TRBV5-5 and TRBJ1-5; D is uncertain. The germline V gene has CDR1 SGHKS and CDR2 YYEKEE (reference sequence). V lost 4 bases and J lost 4, with 12 bases in between. The CDR3 is 14 amino acids. CDR3 DNA: TGTGCCAGCAGCCGGCCGGGTCCAAATCAGCCCCAGCATTTT. It encodes CASSRPGPNQPQHF.

This chain uses TRBV12-3 or TRBV12-4 with TRBJ1-4; 7 bases match TRBD1. The V segment lost 11 bases and the J segment 4 bases; nucleotides outside the gene matches: 10. CDR3 length equals 14 residues. This chain's CDR3 is CASGRGQVNEKLFF. The CDR3 DNA reads TGTGCCTCAGGGAGGGGGCAAGTTAATGAAAAACTGTTTTTT.

The V call is TRBV7-9, the J call TRBJ1-4; possibly TRBD1 for D (6 bases). CDR1 and CDR2 (germline): SEHNR, FQNEAQ (reference sequence). Trimming took off 5 bases at V and 3 bases at J, with 10 bases between the two ends. The CDR3 totals 14 residues. The CDR3 here is CASSNRASNEKLFF. CDR3 nucleotide sequence: TGTGCCAGCAGCAACAGGGCTTCTAATGAAAAACTGTTTTTT.

V gene TRBV4-1 combines with J gene TRBJ1-2; TRBD1 agrees at 7 bases. This CDR3 comprises 15 residues. Looked up from germline, CDR1 is MGHRA and CDR2 is YSYEKL. The V segment lost 8 bases and the J segment 4 bases; nucleotides outside the gene matches: 13. The DNA for the CDR3 is TGCGCCAGCCGGACCGGGACAGCCTTTCGCTATGGCTACACCTTC. Protein: CASRTGTAFRYGYTF.

The rearrangement joins TRBV2 to TRBJ2-7; TRBD2 is a possible D gene (6 bases). The length of the CDR3 is 12 residues. The V end was cut by 5 bases, the J end by 5 bases, with 10 bases between. CDR1 is SNHLY and CDR2 is FYNNEI in the germline V gene. CDR3 loop: CASSLAWNEQYF. DNA of the CDR3: TGTGCCAGCAGTCTAGCGTGGAACGAGCAGTACTTC.

The CDR3 protein is CASSLGQGGFRNEKLFF. CDR3 nucleotide sequence: TGTGCCAGCTCCTTGGGACAGGGTGGTTTTAGGAATGAAAAACTGTTTTTT. V gene TRBV12-3 or TRBV12-4 combines with J gene TRBJ1-4, with 9 positions matching TRBD1. V lost 8 bases and J lost 5; bases outside the gene matches: 15. The CDR3 length is 17 residues.

The CDR3 DNA reads TGTGCCAGCAGTTTATCGCGGGGGTTCTACAATGAGCAGTTCTTC. Amino acids: CASSLSRGFYNEQFF. The rearrangement links TRBV28 to TRBJ2-1; 7 bases fit TRBD2. The CDR3 consists of 15 residues. Germline CDR1 reads MDHEN; CDR2 reads SYDVKM. V shed 1 base, J shed 3 bases, and the junction held 3 bases outside the gene matches.

The chain has TRBV11-2 and TRBJ2-1; 9 bases map to TRBD1. CDR1 and CDR2 (germline): SGHAT, FQNNGV. V dropped 5 bases and J dropped 5; count of bases not matched to a gene: 7. The CDR3 has 15 residues. In DNA, the CDR3 is TGTGCCAGCAGCCGCACCGGGACAGGGAACAATGAGCAGTTCTTC. Its translation: CASSRTGTGNNEQFF.

This clonotype appeared a few times. A read error may produce the germline difference seen at one junction end. The chain joins TRBV20-1 to TRBJ2-2; 11 bases fit TRBD2. The CDR3 runs 17 residues. Germline CDR1 and CDR2: DFQATT and SNEGSKA (reference sequence). The CDR3 sequence: CCARVMGLAERTGELFF. In nucleotides, the CDR3 is TGCTGTGCTAGAGTTATGGGACTAGCGGAACGCACCGGGGAGCTGTTTTTT.

This chain uses TRBV6-1 with TRBJ2-7; maybe TRBD2 (5 bases). The CDR3 is made up of 15 amino acids. Between the trimmed V and J ends, which lost 5 bases and 0 bases, there was a span of 14 bases. Germline V gene sequence: CDR1 MNHNS, CDR2 SASEGT. CDR3 nucleotide sequence: TGTGCCAGCAGTAAGGACTGGCCAAGCTCCTACGAGCAGTACTTC. Translated: CASSKDWPSSYEQYF.

This clonotype has only a few counts. The chain links TRBV20-1 to TRBJ2-7; D call uncertain. This CDR3 has 12 residues. CDR1 and CDR2 from the germline V gene are DFQATT and SNEGSKA (reference sequence). Trimming took off 3 bases at V and 9 bases at J, with 15 bases between the two ends. The CDR3 spells CSASRNRVGQYF. The DNA of the CDR3 is TGCAGTGCTAGCCGCAACCGGGTAGGGCAGTACTTC.

The rearrangement links TRBV28 to TRBJ2-3, with 7 bases identical to TRBD1. The CDR3 is 14 residues long. Germline V gene data show CDR1 as MDHEN and CDR2 as SYDVKM. Trimming took 7 bases from V and 2 from J; bases not matched to a gene: 6. The CDR3 coding sequence is TGTGCCAGCAAGGGGGCGATACTCACAGATACGCAGTATTTT. Protein sequence: CASKGAILTDTQYF.

This clonotype was seen only a few times. The V gene is TRBV3-1, the J gene TRBJ2-1, with 10 bases aligning to TRBD1. This CDR3 region has 19 residues. In germline, CDR1 is LGHDT, CDR2 YNNKEL (reference sequence). V gave up 11 bases and J gave up 1 base; unmatched junction bases: 20. The chain's CDR3 is CASSQRGDRGAPSYNEQFF. DNA for the CDR3: TGTGCCTCCAGCCAACGAGGGGACAGGGGCGCTCCTTCCTACAATGAGCAGTTCTTC.

The genes are TRBV5-6 and TRBJ1-4; TRBD1 might be the D (5 bases). Germline CDR1 SGHDT, CDR2 YYEEEE. Trimming cost V 6 bases and J 7 bases, with 19 bases left between them. CDR3 length equals 15 residues. As DNA, the CDR3 is TGTGCCAGCAAGAGATGGGGGGGAGGCGTTGAAAAACTGTTTTTT. This translates into CASKRWGGGVEKLFF. The whole variable domain, filled in from reference TRBV5-6 and TRBJ1-4, reads DAGVTQSPTHLIKTRGQQVTLRCSPKSGHDTVSWYQQALGQGPQFIFQYYEEEERQRGNFPDRFSGHQFPNYSSELNVNALLLGDSALYLCASKRWGGGVEKLFFGSGTQLSVL.

This clonotype was observed at least ten times. The J gene is TRBJ2-2, the V gene TRBV5-1; D gene unclear. V was shortened by 3 bases and J by 6 bases, with 9 bases between the two germline ends. CDR1 is SGHRS, CDR2 YFSETQ, per germline. This CDR3 has 13 residues. The CDR3 nucleotides are TGCGCCAGCAGCTGGAGTCCGGCCGGGGAGCTGTTTTTT. It is translated as CASSWSPAGELFF.